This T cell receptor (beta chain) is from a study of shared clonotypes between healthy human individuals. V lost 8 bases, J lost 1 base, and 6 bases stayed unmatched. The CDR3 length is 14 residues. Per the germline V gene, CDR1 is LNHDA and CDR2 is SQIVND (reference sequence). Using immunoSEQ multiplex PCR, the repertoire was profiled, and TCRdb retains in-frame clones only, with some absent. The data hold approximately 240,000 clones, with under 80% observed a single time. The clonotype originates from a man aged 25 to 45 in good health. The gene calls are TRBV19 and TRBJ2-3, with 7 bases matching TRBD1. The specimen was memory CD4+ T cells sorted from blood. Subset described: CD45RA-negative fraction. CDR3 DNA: TGTGCCAGTCACGGGGACAGCCGCACAGATACGCAGTATTTT. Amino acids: CASHGDSRTDTQYF.